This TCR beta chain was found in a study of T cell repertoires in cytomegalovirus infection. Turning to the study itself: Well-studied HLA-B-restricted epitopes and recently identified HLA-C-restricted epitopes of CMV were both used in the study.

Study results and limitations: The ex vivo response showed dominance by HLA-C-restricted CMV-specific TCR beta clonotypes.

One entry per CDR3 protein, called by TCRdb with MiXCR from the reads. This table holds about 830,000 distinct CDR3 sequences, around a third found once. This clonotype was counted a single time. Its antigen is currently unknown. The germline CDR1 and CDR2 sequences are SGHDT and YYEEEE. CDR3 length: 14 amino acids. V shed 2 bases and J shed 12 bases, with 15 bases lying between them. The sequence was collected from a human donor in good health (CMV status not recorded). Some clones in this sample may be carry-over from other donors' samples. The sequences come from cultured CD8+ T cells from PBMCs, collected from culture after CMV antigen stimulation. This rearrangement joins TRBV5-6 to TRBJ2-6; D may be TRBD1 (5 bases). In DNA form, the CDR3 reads TGTGCCAGCAGCTTAGAACTAAATAGGGGCGTCCTGACTTTC. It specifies CASSLELNRGVLTF.